Listed below are T cell receptor beta chains from one sample, sequenced in a study of OX40 agonist ivuxolimab in advanced cancers. Clones were read by immunoSEQ multiplex PCR, and TCRdb kept only the in-frame ones, dropping some. The sample has about 70,000 clones, around 86% seen once; the top ten hold more than 2.5%. Specimen: CD4+ or CD8+ T cells sorted from blood, collected in a trial of the OX40 agonist ivuxolimab. The receptors were gathered from an adult with an advanced solid tumor such as melanoma, head and neck, liver or kidney cancer. Both conserved end residues are part of each CDR3. Fields, in order: J gene, CDR3 length, clone size, V gene, D gene, CDR3 DNA, CDR3 protein. The D gene is left open where the match is weak. Some rows mark clone size as missing; the rest say once, few, many or name a class of expanded clone.

>TRBJ1-2|11|few|TRBV5-1|.
TGCGCCAGCAAAGGGACCTATGGCTACACCTTC
CASKGTYGYTF
>TRBJ1-2|15|.|TRBV19|.
TGTGCCAGTAGTATAGAAGAGGCGACGCTCGGGGGCTACACCTTC
CASSIEEATLGGYTF
>TRBJ2-5|15|.|TRBV15|.
TGTGCCACCGTAGACGGATCCATAATAGGGGAGACCCAGTACTTC
CATVDGSIIGETQYF
>TRBJ2-7|11|.|TRBV20-1|.
TGCAGTGCTAGAGATGCTTACGAGCAGTACTTC
CSARDAYEQYF
>TRBJ1-2|14|.|TRBV19|.
TGTGCCAGTAGTGAGAGGTCTTCTAACTATGGCTACACCTTC
CASSERSSNYGYTF
>TRBJ1-3|15|.|TRBV9|TRBD1
TGTGCCAGCACCAGGGACAGGGGTTCTGGAAACACCATATATTTT
CASTRDRGSGNTIYF
>TRBJ1-2|13|.|TRBV29-1|.
TGCAGCGTTGCAACCAACAGGGCTTTAGGCTACACCTTC
CSVATNRALGYTF
>TRBJ1-4|14|once|TRBV2|TRBD1
TGTGCCAGCAGGCAGGGGGCGCTTAATGAAAAACTGTTTTTT
CASRQGALNEKLFF
>TRBJ2-2|16|.|TRBV30|.
TGTGCCTGGAGTGGGTTAGCGTCCATGAACACCGGGGAGCTGTTTTTT
CAWSGLASMNTGELFF
>TRBJ1-3|15|.|TRBV12-5|TRBD1
TGTGCTAGTGGTCGGGGACAGGGCTCTGGAAACACCATATATTTT
CASGRGQGSGNTIYF
>TRBJ2-3|15|.|TRBV5-4|TRBD1
TGTGCCAGCAGCTTGGGGACAGGGGGCACAGATACGCAGTATTTT
CASSLGTGGTDTQYF
>TRBJ1-1|15|.|TRBV30|.
TGTGCCTGGAATAAGATAGGGCAGTTGAACACTGAAGCTTTCTTT
CAWNKIGQLNTEAFF
>TRBJ2-3|14|once|TRBV9|.
TGTGCCAGCAGCGTACTCGCAGGCACAGATACGCAGTATTTT
CASSVLAGTDTQYF
>TRBJ1-1|17|.|TRBV4-2|.
TGTGCCAGCAGCCAAAGGGCAGGTGGAGGTGGGGACACTGAAGCTTTCTTT
CASSQRAGGGGDTEAFF
>TRBJ1-6|16|few|TRBV4-3|.
TGCGCCAGCAGCCAAGTCACAACGTCTAATAATTCACCCCTCCACTTT
CASSQVTTSNNSPLHF